One sample yielded the 20 T cell receptor beta chains listed below, sequenced in a study of blood T cells in healthy people across ages. Through a sample-barcoded 5' primer and a J-beta primer mix, a second PCR was run for roughly 7 to 11 cycles. A single record per CDR3 protein comes from TCRdb applying MiXCR to the 5' RACE reads. The data contain some 1.6 million distinct CDR3 sequences, roughly 32% of them singletons. The specimen sequenced was blood. The receptor source for this set is a woman aged 30 to 39 in good health.

There are a few counts of this clonotype. The rearrangement uses TRBV28 and TRBJ2-5; weak D call: TRBD2 (6 bases). Germline CDR1 reads MDHEN; CDR2 reads SYDVKM. V was pared by 10 bases and J by 1 base, with 10 bases between. This CDR3 comprises 12 residues. The CDR3 sequence is CATRLVQETQYF. As DNA, the CDR3 is TGTGCCACCCGACTAGTCCAAGAGACCCAGTACTTC.

The V call is TRBV20-1, the J call TRBJ2-7; 7 bases are shared with TRBD1. From germline, CDR1 is DFQATT and CDR2 SNEGSKA (reference sequence). With V trimmed by 3 bases and J by 2 bases, 4 bases remained unmatched. CDR3 length: 13 amino acids. CDR3 residues: CSASGDSPYEQYF. CDR3 nucleotides: TGCAGTGCTAGCGGGGACAGCCCCTACGAGCAGTACTTC.

The J gene is TRBJ2-1, the V gene TRBV5-1; D is possibly TRBD1 (6 bases). CDR1 is SGHRS, CDR2 YFSETQ, per germline. The CDR3 consists of 15 residues. V was trimmed by 2 bases and J by 4 bases, leaving 13 bases between them. The CDR3 nucleotides are TGCGCCAGCAGCTTAGGGGGTAACCAATACAATGAGCAGTTCTTC. It yields the protein CASSLGGNQYNEQFF.

The table lists this clonotype with many counts. The chain carries TRBV29-1 and TRBJ2-7, with TRBD2 matching over 10 bases. Germline V gene lookup returns CDR1 SQVTM and CDR2 ANQGSEA. The CDR3 extends over 15 amino acids. After removal of 0 bases from V and 2 bases from J, the junction contained 4 bases not matched to a gene. CDR3 residues: CSVEDQAGGPYEQYF. CDR3 sequence (DNA): TGCAGCGTTGAAGACCAAGCGGGGGGGCCCTACGAGCAGTACTTC.

The chain links TRBV9 to TRBJ1-5; D ambiguous. The CDR3 is made up of 13 amino acids. The V end was cut by 2 bases, the J end by 4 bases, with 7 bases between. The germline gives CDR1 SGDLS, CDR2 YYNGEE. The CDR3 protein is CASSVDLNQPQHF. The CDR3 coding sequence is TGTGCCAGCAGCGTCGACCTTAATCAGCCCCAGCATTTT.

Concerning this clonotype itself: A read error may explain this, as a much larger clone is one base away. The CDR3 sequence: CSAGGIDQGTQYF. The DNA of the CDR3 is TGCAGCGCTGGGGGAATTGACCAAGGGACCCAGTACTTC. The chain links TRBV29-1 to TRBJ2-5, with D perhaps matching TRBD1 or TRBD2 (5 bases each). This CDR3 spans 13 amino acids. Germline CDR1 and CDR2: SQVTM and ANQGSEA.

In this sample, this clonotype turned up a few times. The chain combines TRBV20-1 with TRBJ2-3; 8 nucleotides align to TRBD2. CDR1 and CDR2 from the germline V gene are DFQATT and SNEGSKA (reference sequence). Trimming cost V 3 bases and J 2 bases; bases outside gene matches: 4. CDR3 length: 14 residues. CDR3 in amino acids: CSARAGLATDTQYF. The CDR3 DNA is TGCAGTGCTAGGGCTGGACTAGCCACAGATACGCAGTATTTT.

This clonotype has only a few counts. This chain uses TRBV9 with TRBJ2-7, with 7 bases that match TRBD1. The J call may be faulty, since TRBJ2-5 better matches the DNA end. Germline V gene lookup returns CDR1 SGDLS and CDR2 YYNGEE. There are 13 residues in the CDR3. The CDR3 DNA reads TGTGCCAGCAGCCCTGGACAGGTGGGGACCCAGTACTTC. Its protein product is CASSPGQVGTQYF.

In its sample, this clonotype was seen a few times. The J gene is TRBJ2-1, the V gene TRBV27, with 8 bases lining up with TRBD2. Germline loops: CDR1 MNHEY, CDR2 SMNVEV (reference sequence). V trimming: 10 bases; J trimming: 0 bases; junction bases outside the gene matches: 8. The CDR3 spans 15 residues. CDR3 region: CATNSGTLSYNEQFF. The CDR3 DNA reads TGTGCCACCAATAGCGGGACACTCTCCTACAATGAGCAGTTCTTC.

This chain uses TRBV12-3 or TRBV12-4 with TRBJ2-2; D possibly matches TRBD1 or TRBD2 (5 bases each). The CDR3 runs to 15 residues. Trimming took 6 bases from V and 3 from J, leaving 14 bases between them. The CDR3, as DNA: TGTGCCAGCAGGACCGGGGCTACCTACACCGGGGAGCTGTTTTTT. This translates into CASRTGATYTGELFF.

This clonotype was seen only a few times. The rearrangement joins TRBV5-6 to TRBJ2-7; a weak D match, TRBD1 (5 bases). The J call could be wrong; TRBJ2-5 is a better fit for the DNA end. CDR1 SGHDT and CDR2 YYEEEE come from the germline V gene. CDR3 length equals 14 residues. The CDR3 sequence: CASSLESQGGTQYF. DNA of the CDR3: TGTGCCAGCAGCTTGGAGTCGCAGGGTGGGACCCAGTACTTC.

The rearrangement links TRBV15 to TRBJ2-7; 8 positions agree with TRBD2. Germline CDR1 and CDR2: LNHNV and YYDKDF (reference sequence). J gave up 0 bases and V 8 bases, and 6 bases lay outside the gene matches. This CDR3 contains 14 residues. This CDR3 reads CATQERELSYEQYF. The CDR3 DNA is TGTGCCACCCAAGAGCGGGAGCTCTCCTACGAGCAGTACTTC.

This clonotype appeared a few times. The chain recombines TRBV27 with TRBJ2-1, with D unresolved. The germline V gene encodes CDR1 MNHEY and CDR2 SMNVEV (reference sequence). V was clipped by 2 bases and J by 4 bases, with 9 bases between them. CDR3 size: 14 residues. The CDR3 protein is CASSLENPYNEQFF. Here the CDR3 DNA reads TGTGCCAGCAGTTTAGAGAACCCGTACAATGAGCAGTTCTTC.

This clonotype was observed a handful of times. The chain is built from TRBV6-6 and TRBJ1-5; TRBD1 might be the D (6 bases). The germline V gene has CDR1 MNHNY and CDR2 SVGAGI (reference sequence). There are 15 residues in the CDR3. The V end was cut by 7 bases, the J end by 5 bases, with 18 bases between. The CDR3 spells CASIQRLGGDQPQHF. The CDR3 DNA reads TGTGCCAGCATTCAGCGACTCGGGGGCGATCAGCCCCAGCATTTT.

This clonotype was detected a few times. This rearrangement joins TRBV5-1 to TRBJ2-1; D possibly corresponds to TRBD2 (5 bases). The germline gives CDR1 SGHRS, CDR2 YFSETQ. The ends were cut back, 3 bases at V and 5 bases at J, with 15 bases in the middle. The CDR3 totals 15 residues. In DNA form, the CDR3 reads TGCGCCAGCAGCTCCTTAGTAGCGTCCCACAATGAGCAGTTCTTC. It codes for CASSSLVASHNEQFF.

The rearrangement uses TRBV19 and TRBJ2-1, with 13 bases that match TRBD2. CDR1 and CDR2 (germline): LNHDA, SQIVND (reference sequence). The CDR3 totals 17 residues. The junction had 8 bases not matched to a gene; V was cut back by 3 bases and J by 6 bases. The CDR3 nucleotides read TGTGCCAGTAGTATCTGGACTAGCGGGAGATCAAGCAATGAGCAGTTCTTC. This encodes CASSIWTSGRSSNEQFF.

The chain employs TRBV29-1 and TRBJ1-1; 7 bases agree with TRBD1. This CDR3 has 13 amino acids. Germline CDR1 SQVTM, CDR2 ANQGSEA. The V segment lost 7 bases and the J segment 4 bases; nucleotides outside the gene matches: 9. DNA of the CDR3: TGCAGCGGAGCAGGGGGTGCTGGCACTGAAGCTTTCTTT. As protein: CSGAGGAGTEAFF. Using reference TRBV29-1 and TRBJ1-1 for the parts outside the CDR3, the full variable domain is SAVISQKPSRDICQRGTSLTIQCQVDSQVTMMFWYRQQPGQSLTLIATANQGSEATYESGFVIDKFPISRPNLTFSTLTVSNMSPEDSSIYLCSGAGGAGTEAFFGQGTRLTVV.

The CDR3 bases are TGTGCCAGCAGTGCAACCGGGACAGGGATGGAGACCCAGTACTTC. Protein: CASSATGTGMETQYF. This chain connects TRBV6-1 to TRBJ2-7; TRBD1 matches at 9 bases. The assigned J gene may be wrong: the sequence end matches TRBJ2-5 better. CDR1 and CDR2 from the germline V gene are MNHNS and SASEGT. This CDR3 region has 15 residues.

This clonotype was counted only a few times. V gene TRBV20-1 combines with J gene TRBJ1-1, with TRBD1 identical over 10 bases. In germline, CDR1 is DFQATT, CDR2 SNEGSKA (reference sequence). Trimming took 4 bases from V and 5 from J; bases not matched to a gene: 10. This CDR3 contains 15 residues. In DNA, the CDR3 is TGCAGTGCTACACTCCCCGGACAGGGGGGTACTGAAGCTTTCTTT. It codes for CSATLPGQGGTEAFF.

This clonotype has just a few counts. The chain employs TRBV5-5 and TRBJ2-7; D is undetermined. V was clipped by 0 bases and J by 2 bases, with 12 bases between them. CDR1 is SGHKS, CDR2 YYEKEE, per germline (reference sequence). The CDR3 runs to 15 residues. The CDR3 DNA reads TGTGCCAGCAGCTTGGGGGGTCGACACGCCTACGAGCAGTACTTC. It is translated as CASSLGGRHAYEQYF.